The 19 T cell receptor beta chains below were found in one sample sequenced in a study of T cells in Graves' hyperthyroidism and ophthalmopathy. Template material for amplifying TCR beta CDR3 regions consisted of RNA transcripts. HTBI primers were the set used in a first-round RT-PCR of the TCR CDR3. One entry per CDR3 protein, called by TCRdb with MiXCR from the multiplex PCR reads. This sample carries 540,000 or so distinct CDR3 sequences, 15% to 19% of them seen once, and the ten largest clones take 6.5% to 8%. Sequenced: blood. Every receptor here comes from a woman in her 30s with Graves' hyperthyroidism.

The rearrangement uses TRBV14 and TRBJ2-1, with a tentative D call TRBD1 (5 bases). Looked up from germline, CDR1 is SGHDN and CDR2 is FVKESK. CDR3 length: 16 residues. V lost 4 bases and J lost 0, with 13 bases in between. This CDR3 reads CASSRDRFPSYNEQFF. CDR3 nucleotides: TGTGCCAGCAGCCGCGACAGATTCCCCTCCTACAATGAGCAGTTCTTC.

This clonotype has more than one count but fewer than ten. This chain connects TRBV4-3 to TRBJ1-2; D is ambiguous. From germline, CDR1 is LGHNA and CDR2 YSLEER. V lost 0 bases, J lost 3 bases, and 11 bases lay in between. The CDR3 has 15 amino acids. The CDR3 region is CASSQDRGVHYGYTF. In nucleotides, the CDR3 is TGCGCCAGCAGCCAAGATCGCGGGGTTCACTATGGCTACACCTTC.

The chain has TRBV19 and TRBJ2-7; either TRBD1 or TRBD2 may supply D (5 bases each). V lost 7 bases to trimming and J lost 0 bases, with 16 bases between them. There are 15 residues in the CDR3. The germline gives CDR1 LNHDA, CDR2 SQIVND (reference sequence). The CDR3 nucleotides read TGTGCCAGTACCCAACGGTCCGGGGCCTCCTACGAGCAGTACTTC. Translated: CASTQRSGASYEQYF.

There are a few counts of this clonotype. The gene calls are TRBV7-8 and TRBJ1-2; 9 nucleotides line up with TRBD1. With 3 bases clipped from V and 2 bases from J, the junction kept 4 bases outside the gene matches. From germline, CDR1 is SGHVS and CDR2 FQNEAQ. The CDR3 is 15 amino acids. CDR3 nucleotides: TGTGCCAGCAGCTTCAGAACAGGGGGCAACTATGGCTACACCTTC. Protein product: CASSFRTGGNYGYTF.

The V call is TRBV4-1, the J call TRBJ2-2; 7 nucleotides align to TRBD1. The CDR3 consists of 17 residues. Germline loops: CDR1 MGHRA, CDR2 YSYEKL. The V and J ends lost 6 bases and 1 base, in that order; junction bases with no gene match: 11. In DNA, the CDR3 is TGCGCCAGCAGGTCATATTCGGGACAGAAGAACACCGGGGAGCTGTTTTTT. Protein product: CASRSYSGQKNTGELFF.

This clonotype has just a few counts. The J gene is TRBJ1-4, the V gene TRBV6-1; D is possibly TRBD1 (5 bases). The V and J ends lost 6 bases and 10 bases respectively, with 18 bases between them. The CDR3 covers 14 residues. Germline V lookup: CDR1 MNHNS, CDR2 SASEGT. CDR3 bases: TGTGCCAGCAGCCGGTCGGGGGGGGTAGTAAAACTGTTTTTT. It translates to CASSRSGGVVKLFF.

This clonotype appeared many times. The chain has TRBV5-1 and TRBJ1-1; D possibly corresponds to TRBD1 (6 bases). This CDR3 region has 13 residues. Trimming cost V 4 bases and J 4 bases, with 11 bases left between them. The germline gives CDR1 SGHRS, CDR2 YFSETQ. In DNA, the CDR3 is TGCGCCAGCAGCACAGGGACCCTCACTGAAGCTTTCTTT. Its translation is CASSTGTLTEAFF.

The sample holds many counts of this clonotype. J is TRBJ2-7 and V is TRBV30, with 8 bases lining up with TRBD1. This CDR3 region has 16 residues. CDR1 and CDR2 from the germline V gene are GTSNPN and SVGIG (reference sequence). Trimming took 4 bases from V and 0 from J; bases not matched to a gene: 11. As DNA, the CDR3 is TGTGCCTGGATTCAAACCCCCGGGACAGGCTCCTACGAGCAGTACTTC. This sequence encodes CAWIQTPGTGSYEQYF.

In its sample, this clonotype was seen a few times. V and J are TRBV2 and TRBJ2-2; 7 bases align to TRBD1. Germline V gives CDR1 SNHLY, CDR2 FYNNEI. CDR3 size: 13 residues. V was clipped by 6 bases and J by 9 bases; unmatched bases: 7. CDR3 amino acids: CASSRQGFWELFF. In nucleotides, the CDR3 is TGTGCCAGCAGCCGACAGGGTTTCTGGGAGCTGTTTTTT.

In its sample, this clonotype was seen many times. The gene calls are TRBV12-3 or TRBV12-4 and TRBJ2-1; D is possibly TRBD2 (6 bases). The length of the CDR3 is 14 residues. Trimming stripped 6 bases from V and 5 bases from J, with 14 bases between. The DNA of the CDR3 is TGTGCCAGCAGAAGGAGGGAGAATCACAATGAGCAGTTCTTC. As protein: CASRRRENHNEQFF.

The CDR3 reads CASSYTTGTGELFF. The CDR3 region has the DNA TGTGCCAGCAGTTACACCACAGGGACCGGGGAGCTGTTTTTT. The chain couples TRBV6-2 or TRBV6-3 to TRBJ2-2; the D gene is possibly TRBD1 (6 bases). CDR1 and CDR2 (germline): MNHEY, SVGEGT. The ends were cut back, 2 bases at V and 5 bases at J, with 9 bases in the middle. The CDR3 has 14 amino acids.

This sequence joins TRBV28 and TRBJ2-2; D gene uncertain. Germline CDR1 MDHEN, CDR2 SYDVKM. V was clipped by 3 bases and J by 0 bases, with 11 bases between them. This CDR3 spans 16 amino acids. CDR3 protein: CASSLMASANTGELFF. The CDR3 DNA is TGTGCCAGCAGTTTGATGGCTAGTGCGAACACCGGGGAGCTGTTTTTT.

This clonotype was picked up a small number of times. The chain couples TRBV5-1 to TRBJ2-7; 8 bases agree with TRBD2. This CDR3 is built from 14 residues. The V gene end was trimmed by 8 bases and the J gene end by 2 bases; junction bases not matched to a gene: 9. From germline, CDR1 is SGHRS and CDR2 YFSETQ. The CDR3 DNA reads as TGCGCCAGTAAGCTTAGCGGGACGCCCTACGAGCAGTACTTC. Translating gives CASKLSGTPYEQYF.

CDR3 residues: CASRQYPESPEAFF. The DNA for the CDR3 is TGTGCCAGCAGACAATACCCGGAAAGTCCTGAAGCTTTCTTT. The chain couples TRBV6-2 or TRBV6-3 to TRBJ1-1, with D unresolved. The V gene's germline CDR1 is MNHEY and CDR2 SVGEGT. The CDR3 has 14 amino acids. V was pared by 6 bases and J by 6 bases, with 17 bases between.

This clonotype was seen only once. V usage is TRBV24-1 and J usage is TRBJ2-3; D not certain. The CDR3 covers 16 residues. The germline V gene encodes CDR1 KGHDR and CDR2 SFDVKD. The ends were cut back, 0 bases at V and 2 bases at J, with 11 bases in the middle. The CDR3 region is CATSDLSYFDTDTQYF. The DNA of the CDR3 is TGTGCCACCAGTGATTTGTCCTATTTCGACACAGATACGCAGTATTTT.

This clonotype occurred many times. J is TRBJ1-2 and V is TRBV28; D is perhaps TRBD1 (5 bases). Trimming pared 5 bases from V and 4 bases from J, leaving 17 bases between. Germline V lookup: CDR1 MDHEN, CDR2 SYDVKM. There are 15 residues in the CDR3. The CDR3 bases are TGTGCCAGCAGTCGCCGGGACGGGGCCTTCTATGGCTACACCTTC. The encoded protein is CASSRRDGAFYGYTF.

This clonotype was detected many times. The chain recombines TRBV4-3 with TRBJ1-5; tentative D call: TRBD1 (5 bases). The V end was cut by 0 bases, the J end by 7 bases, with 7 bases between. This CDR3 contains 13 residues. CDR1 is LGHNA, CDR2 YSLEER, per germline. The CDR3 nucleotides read TGCGCCAGCAGCCAAGATTGGGGCCAGCCCCAGCATTTT. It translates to CASSQDWGQPQHF.

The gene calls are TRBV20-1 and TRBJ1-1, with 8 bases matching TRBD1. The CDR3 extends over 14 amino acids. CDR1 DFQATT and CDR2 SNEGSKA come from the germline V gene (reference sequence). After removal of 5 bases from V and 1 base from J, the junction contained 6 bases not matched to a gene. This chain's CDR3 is CSAPQGAWNTEAFF. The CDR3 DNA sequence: TGCAGTGCTCCTCAGGGGGCGTGGAACACTGAAGCTTTCTTT.

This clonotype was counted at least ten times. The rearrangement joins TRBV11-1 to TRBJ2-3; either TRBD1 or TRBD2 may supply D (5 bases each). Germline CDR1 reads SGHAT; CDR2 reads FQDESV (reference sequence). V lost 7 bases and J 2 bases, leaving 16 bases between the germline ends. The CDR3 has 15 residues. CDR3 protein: CASTMNQGVTDTQYF. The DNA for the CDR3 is TGTGCCAGCACCATGAATCAGGGAGTCACAGATACGCAGTATTTT. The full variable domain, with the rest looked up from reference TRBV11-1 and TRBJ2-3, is EAEVAQSPRYKITEKSQAVAFWCDPISGHATLYWYRQILGQGPELLVQFQDESVVDDSQLPKDRFSAERLKGVDSTLKIQPAELGDSAMYLCASTMNQGVTDTQYFGPGTRLTVL.